The present TCR beta chain was sequenced within a study of T cells in localized non-small cell lung cancer. Study-wide results and limits: Sequencing involved a lone tumor region, leaving heterogeneity possible. Tumor trailed uninvolved adjacent lung in T cell clonality, which peaked there. Longer overall survival accompanied higher blood T cell density. A median approximately 57 of the top 100 tumor clones appeared in adjacent lung.

The germline V gene encodes CDR1 DFQATT and CDR2 SNEGSKA (reference sequence). The V end lost 5 bases, the J end lost 6 bases, and 8 bases lay between the germline ends. This CDR3 is 11 amino acids long. A note on this clone: What it binds is not known.

Sequenced by immunoSEQ multiplex PCR; TCRdb stores in-frame clones only, minus some. The repertoire has more than 15,000 clones, approximately 91% of them found once; the top ten carry about 3%. The receptor comes from a woman aged 40 to 75 with stage I lung adenocarcinoma. Sequenced material: peripheral blood, taken before any cancer treatment. The chain is built from TRBV20-1 and TRBJ2-1; possibly TRBD1 for D (6 bases). This CDR3 is CSAGGLNEQFF. The CDR3 DNA is TGCAGTGCTGGGGGCCTCAATGAGCAGTTCTTC.